The T cell receptor beta chain under discussion was sequenced for a study of blood T cell repertoires in COVID-19. For the study at large: Sites across the United States, Italy and Spain contributed samples from acute and convalescent COVID-19. Nucleic acid was either cDNA or gDNA, and it came from T cells, B-cell-depleted T cells, or PBMCs.

The CDR3 sequence is 15 residues long. V shed 5 bases and J shed 4 bases, with 14 bases lying between them. The germline V gene has CDR1 SGHTA and CDR2 FQGNSA. TCRdb keeps only in-frame clones here, not all; method: immunoSEQ multiplex PCR. The sample yields 350,000 to 450,000 clones, about nine tenths seen once. The gene calls are TRBV7-2 and TRBJ2-2; tentative D call: TRBD2 (5 bases). This TCR was sampled from a woman in her 40s with COVID-19, enrolled during active disease. The specimen was peripheral blood. CDR3 region: CASSPRTVSTGELFF. The CDR3 DNA follows: TGTGCCAGCAGCCCCCGGACTGTCTCCACCGGGGAGCTGTTTTTT.